The clone carrying this TCR beta chain was seen more than once but under ten times. Its antigen remains unidentified. These data are taken from a study of T-cell reconstitution after alpha-beta-depleted transplantation in children. Regarding the study as a whole: Some patients' high day-60 TCRbeta diversity was traced to surviving recipient T cells and thymic progenitors.

This CDR3 is 19 amino acids long. The V gene end was trimmed by 6 bases and the J gene end by 1 base; junction bases not matched to a gene: 16. The germline V gene encodes CDR1 MNHEY and CDR2 SVGEGT. This sample's TCRbeta library carried unique molecular identifier barcodes. TCRdb ran MiXCR on the PCR reads and lists one entry per CDR3 protein. Of fewer than 450,000 distinct CDR3 sequences listed, around 15% are singletons. The source was PBMCs, mostly from graft donor cells, collected 360 days after TCRalphabeta/CD19-depleted stem cell transplant. The sequence was collected from a male patient between 2 and 10 years old who had a stem cell transplant for acute lymphoblastic leukemia, so the T cells may come from the graft donor. The rearrangement links TRBV6-2 or TRBV6-3 to TRBJ1-1; 11 bases agree with TRBD1. CDR3 amino acids: CASSPNPGQGEFGNTEAFF. The DNA for the CDR3 is TGTGCCAGCAGCCCCAATCCGGGACAGGGGGAGTTCGGGAACACTGAAGCTTTCTTT.